The 12 T cell receptor beta chains in this list originate from one sample, sequenced in a study of CD8+ T cells in alopecia areata. The sequencing template was cDNA reverse transcribed from extracted RNA. Assay used: immunoSEQ multiplex PCR; TCRdb lists only in-frame clones, some missing. This sample has around 290,000 clones, each found more than once. Researchers sorted pooled cutaneous lymph node cells on the basis of CD4, CD8alpha, NKG2D, NKG2ACE and other markers. The sample was CD4+ T cells sorted from a lymph node. Receptor source: a C3H/HeJ mouse with alopecia areata. The strain's MHC: H2-k.

The sample holds a few counts of this clone. Each gene name is a mouse one. Read data end 4 residues before the CDR3 end; the end is taken from the germline J gene. V and J are TRBV14 and TRBJ1-2, with TRBD1 matching over 7 bases. The V and J ends lost 2 bases and 4 bases, in that order; junction bases with no gene match: 5. There are 14 residues in the CDR3. In germline, CDR1 is SGHDT, CDR2 FRDEAV. The CDR3 here is CASSLTGARSDYTF. The DNA read from the CDR3 is TGTGCCAGCAGTTTAACAGGGGCACGCTCC.

Note on this clone: Here the gene names and germline are mouse. The CDR3 end is not reached by the read, which stops 4 residues before it; the germline J gene fills it in. The chain recombines TRBV19 with TRBJ1-2, with TRBD1 matching 9 bases. Germline lookup yields CDR1 FNHDT and CDR2 SITEND (reference sequence). Germline trimming cut 4 bases from V and 3 bases from J; bases unmatched to any gene: 1. The CDR3 totals 13 residues. CDR3 sequence: CASSWDRDSDYTF. Partial CDR3 DNA: TGTGCCAGCAGTTGGGACAGGGACTCC. The full variable domain, completed using reference TRBV19 and TRBJ1-2, is GGIITQTPKFLIGQEGQKLTLKCQQNFNHDTMYWYRQDSGKGLRLIYYSITENDLQKGDLSEGYDASREKKSSFSLTVTSAQKNEMAVFLCASSWDRDSDYTFGSGTRLLVI.

This clone was found a few times. These gene names are mouse names. The CDR3 goes on 4 residues after the read ends, and that part is filled in from the germline J gene. The chain carries TRBV31 and TRBJ1-2, with D unresolved. This CDR3 is 14 amino acids long. Germline V lookup: CDR1 GKSSPN, CDR2 SITVG. V was trimmed by 0 bases and J by 0 bases, leaving 8 bases between them. The covered CDR3 bases are TGTGCCTGGAGTCTTCGCCAGACAAACTCC. Encoded protein: CAWSLRQTNS. The whole CDR3 sequence reads CAWSLRQTNSDYTF.

Of note for this clone: Here the gene names and germline are mouse. The read is 4 residues too short to cover the CDR3 end, so that end is filled in from the germline J gene. The rearrangement links TRBV1 to TRBJ2-4, with 7 bases identical to TRBD2. Trimming at V came to 1 base and at J to 2 bases, leaving 3 bases not matched to a gene. Germline CDR1 is NSQYPW and CDR2 is LRSPGD (reference sequence). The CDR3 is 15 amino acids. Incomplete CDR3 DNA: TGCACCTGCAGTGCAGCTGGGGGAGCTCAAAAC. Translating gives CTCSAAGGAQN. The entire CDR3 sequence reads CTCSAAGGAQNTLYF.

Notes on this clone: Germline and genes here are mouse. The read ends 4 residues shy of where the CDR3 ends; the end is completed using the germline J gene. The sample contains more than one DNA sequence encoding this CDR3. The chain couples TRBV1 to TRBJ2-2, with a tentative D call TRBD1 (7 bases). The CDR3 has 14 amino acids. Deletions cut 5 bases from V and 2 bases from J, with 9 bases between. Germline values: CDR1 NSQYPW, CDR2 LRSPGD (reference sequence). The covered CDR3 bases are TGCACCTGCAGTCCAGGGGGGAACACCGGG. Amino acid sequence: CTCSPGGNTG. The CDR3 as a whole reads CTCSPGGNTGQLYF.

This clone appeared a few times. Gene and germline names: mouse. From the germline J gene comes the end of the CDR3, since the read stops 4 residues before it. J is TRBJ2-7 and V is TRBV17; TRBD1 matches 9 bases. The CDR3 runs to 15 residues. Germline V gene data show CDR1 as MNHDT and CDR2 as YYDKIL. The chain's CDR3 is CASSRDPGTGYEQYF. The CDR3 bases that were read are TGTGCTAGCAGTAGAGATCCCGGGACAGGGTAT.

Notes on this clone: These gene names are mouse names. The DNA ends 4 residues before the CDR3 does, and the rest of the CDR3 is filled in from the germline J gene. The chain recombines TRBV1 with TRBJ2-4; TRBD2 might be the D (6 bases). The CDR3 has 15 amino acids. V lost 4 bases to trimming and J lost 0 bases, with 11 bases between them. CDR1 is NSQYPW, CDR2 LRSPGD, per germline (reference sequence). The CDR3 DNA, read in part, is TGCACCTGCAGTGGAGAACTGGGAAGTCAAAAC. It yields the protein CTCSGELGSQN. The whole CDR3 sequence reads CTCSGELGSQNTLYF.

This clone was observed a handful of times. Gene names are mouse gene names. The read halts 4 residues ahead of the CDR3 end, with the missing end drawn from the germline J gene. The genes are TRBV19 and TRBJ2-1; a weak D match, TRBD2 (5 bases). CDR3 length: 13 residues. Trimming removed 6 bases from V and 4 bases from J, with 11 bases in between. Per germline, CDR1 FNHDT and CDR2 SITEND (reference sequence). CDR3 bases read: TGTGCCAGCACCTCGGACTTTTATGCT. Translation: CASTSDFYA. The complete CDR3 reads CASTSDFYAEQFF.

This clone was seen more than once but under ten times. Germline and genes: mouse. Read data end 4 residues before the CDR3 end; the end is taken from the germline J gene. V and J are TRBV13-1 and TRBJ2-1, with 8 positions matching TRBD2. The CDR3 is 16 residues long. From germline, CDR1 is NSHNY and CDR2 SYGAGN. V shed 1 base and J 0 bases; nucleotides not matched to a gene: 3. CDR3 in amino acids: CASSDLTGGNYAEQFF. The sequenced CDR3 bases are TGTGCCAGCAGTGATCTCACTGGGGGTAACTATGCT.

The sample holds a few counts of this clone. Genes and germline come from the mouse. The sequence runs out 3 residues before the end of the CDR3; the remainder is reconstructed from the germline J gene. The genes are TRBV17 and TRBJ1-6; TRBD1 agrees at 12 bases. TRBJ1-6 is filed as an ORF, its function uncertain. Per germline, CDR1 MNHDT and CDR2 YYDKIL. After removal of 0 bases from V and 7 bases from J, the junction contained 4 bases not matched to a gene. CDR3 length: 17 residues. The CDR3 reads CASSREGQGASNSPLYF. CDR3 DNA, as far as it was read: TGTGCTAGCAGTAGAGAGGGACAGGGGGCGAGCAATTCGCCC.

This clone was seen a handful of times. The gene names here belong to mouse. The CDR3 end is not reached by the read, which stops 4 residues before it; the germline J gene fills it in. This rearrangement joins TRBV13-1 to TRBJ2-7; 10 nucleotides line up with TRBD2. CDR3 size: 16 residues. Germline V gives CDR1 NSHNY, CDR2 SYGAGN. CDR3 bases read: TGTGCCAGCAGTGATGTGGAGGACTGGGGGCTATAT. Amino acid sequence: CASSDVEDWGLY. The full CDR3 sequence reads CASSDVEDWGLYEQYF.

Turning to this clone: Mouse gene names apply. The read terminates 4 residues ahead of where the CDR3 ends, so the germline J gene completes it. The rearrangement joins TRBV14 to TRBJ2-4; the match to TRBD1 covers 8 bases. With 2 bases clipped from V and 1 base from J, the junction kept 3 bases outside the gene matches. From germline, CDR1 is SGHDT and CDR2 FRDEAV. The CDR3 has 15 amino acids. Partial CDR3 DNA: TGTGCCAGCAGTTTGGACAGGGAGGGTCAAAAC. Translating it yields CASSLDREGQN. Given in full, the CDR3 is CASSLDREGQNTLYF.